This T cell receptor (beta chain) was captured by sequencing in a study of T cell responses to AZD1222 COVID-19 vaccine. Background on the study: Pooling of second doses given at about 4 or about 12 weeks was done. Findings of the study overall: Females made up more of the donors, who were largely white British, and clonal diversity may have come out too low. It was only after the peak T cell response that any repertoires were sampled. Only a handful of AZD1222 recipients, more than five in all, had baseline seropositivity.

About this clone itself: Antigen specificity is unknown.

The CDR3 consists of 16 residues. The germline V gene has CDR1 KGHSH and CDR2 LQKENI. The V gene lost 1 base and the J gene lost 3 bases, with 13 bases spanning the gap. Sequenced by immunoSEQ multiplex PCR; TCRdb stores in-frame clones only, minus some. The sample gives some 140,000 clones, 85% to 95% of which show up once; roughly 2.8% is in the top ten. The rearrangement uses TRBV18 and TRBJ2-4; no clear D gene. The source material was peripheral blood, sampled on day 0 of AZD1222 vaccination. The source is an adult in good health. The CDR3: CASSPRVERVKNIQYF. As DNA, the CDR3 is TGTGCCAGCTCACCACGGGTGGAACGGGTCAAAAACATTCAGTACTTC.